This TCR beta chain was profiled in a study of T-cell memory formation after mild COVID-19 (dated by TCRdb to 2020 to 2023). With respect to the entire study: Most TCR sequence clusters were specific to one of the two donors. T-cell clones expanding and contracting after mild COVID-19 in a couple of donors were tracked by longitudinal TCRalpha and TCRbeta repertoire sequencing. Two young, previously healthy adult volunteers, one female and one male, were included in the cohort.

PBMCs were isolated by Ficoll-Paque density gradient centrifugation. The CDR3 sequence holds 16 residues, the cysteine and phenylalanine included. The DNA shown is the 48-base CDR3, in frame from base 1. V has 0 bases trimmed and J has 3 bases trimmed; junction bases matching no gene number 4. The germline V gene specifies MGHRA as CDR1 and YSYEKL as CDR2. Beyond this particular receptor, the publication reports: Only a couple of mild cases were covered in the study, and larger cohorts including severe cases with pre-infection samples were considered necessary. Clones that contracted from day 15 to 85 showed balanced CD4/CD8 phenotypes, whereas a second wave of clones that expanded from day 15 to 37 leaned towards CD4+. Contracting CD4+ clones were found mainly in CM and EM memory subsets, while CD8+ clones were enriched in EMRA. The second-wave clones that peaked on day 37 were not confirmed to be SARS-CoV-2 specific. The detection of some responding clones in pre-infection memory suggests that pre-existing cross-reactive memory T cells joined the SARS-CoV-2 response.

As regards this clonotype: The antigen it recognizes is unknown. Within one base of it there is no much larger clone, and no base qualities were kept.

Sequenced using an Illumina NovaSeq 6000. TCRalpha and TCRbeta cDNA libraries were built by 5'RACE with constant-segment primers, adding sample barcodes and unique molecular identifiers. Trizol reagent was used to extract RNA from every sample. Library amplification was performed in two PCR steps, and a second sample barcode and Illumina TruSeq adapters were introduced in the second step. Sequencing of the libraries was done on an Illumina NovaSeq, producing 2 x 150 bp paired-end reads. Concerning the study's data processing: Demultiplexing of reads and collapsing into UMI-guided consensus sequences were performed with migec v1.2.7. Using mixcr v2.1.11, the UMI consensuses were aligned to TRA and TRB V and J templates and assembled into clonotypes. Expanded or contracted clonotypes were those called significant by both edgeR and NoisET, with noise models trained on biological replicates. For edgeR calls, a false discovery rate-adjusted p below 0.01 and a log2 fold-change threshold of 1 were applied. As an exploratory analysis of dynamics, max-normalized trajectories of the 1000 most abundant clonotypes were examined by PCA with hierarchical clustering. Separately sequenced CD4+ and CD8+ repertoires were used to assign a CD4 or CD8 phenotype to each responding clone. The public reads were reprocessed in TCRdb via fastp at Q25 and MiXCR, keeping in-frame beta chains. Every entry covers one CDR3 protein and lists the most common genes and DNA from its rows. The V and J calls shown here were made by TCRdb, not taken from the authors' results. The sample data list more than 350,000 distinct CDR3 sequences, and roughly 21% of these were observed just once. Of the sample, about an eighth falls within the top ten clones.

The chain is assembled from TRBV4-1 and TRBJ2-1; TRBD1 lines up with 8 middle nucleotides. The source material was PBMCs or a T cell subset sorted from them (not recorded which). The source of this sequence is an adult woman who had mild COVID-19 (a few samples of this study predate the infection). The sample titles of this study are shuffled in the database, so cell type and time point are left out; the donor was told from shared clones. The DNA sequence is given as TGCGCCAGCAGCCAAGACCAGGGGGCAAGCTACAATGAGCAGTTCTTC. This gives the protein CASSQDQGASYNEQFF.